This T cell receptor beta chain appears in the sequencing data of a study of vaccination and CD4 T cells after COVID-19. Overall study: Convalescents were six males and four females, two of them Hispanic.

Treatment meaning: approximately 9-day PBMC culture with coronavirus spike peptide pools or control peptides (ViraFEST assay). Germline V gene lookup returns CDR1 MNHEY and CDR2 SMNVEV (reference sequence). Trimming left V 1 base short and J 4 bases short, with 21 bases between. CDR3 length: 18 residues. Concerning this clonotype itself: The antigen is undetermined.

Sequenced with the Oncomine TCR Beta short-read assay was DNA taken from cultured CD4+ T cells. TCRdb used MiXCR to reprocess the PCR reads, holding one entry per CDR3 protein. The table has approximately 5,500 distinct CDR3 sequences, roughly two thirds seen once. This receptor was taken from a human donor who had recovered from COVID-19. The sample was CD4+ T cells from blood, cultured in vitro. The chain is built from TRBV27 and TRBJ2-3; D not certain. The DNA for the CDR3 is TGTGCCAGCAGTTTATTCTCGGGTAGAAATAATCTCGCAGATACGCAGTATTTT. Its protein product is CASSLFSGRNNLADTQYF.